Sequencing of this TCR beta chain was carried out in a study of identical twins. Healthy Caucasians, and only they, were the donors. A single record per CDR3 protein comes from TCRdb applying MiXCR to the 5' RACE reads. Of under 1 million distinct CDR3 sequences detected, about 12% appear once; the ten largest clones hold about 1.6%. The CDR3 loop spans 14 amino acids. The germline CDR1 and CDR2 sequences are DFQATT and SNEGSKA (reference sequence). Trimming cost V 3 bases and J 7 bases; bases outside gene matches: 11. These data are also associated with another study on yellow fever vaccine responses in identical twins.

The rearrangement links TRBV20-1 to TRBJ1-1, with 7 bases fitting TRBD1. This TCR came from a woman aged 18-35 years in good health. The sample was PBMCs. CDR3 sequence (DNA): TGCAGTGCTAGCTCCCAGGGGGTTTTGGATGAAGCTTTCTTT. It codes for CSASSQGVLDEAFF.